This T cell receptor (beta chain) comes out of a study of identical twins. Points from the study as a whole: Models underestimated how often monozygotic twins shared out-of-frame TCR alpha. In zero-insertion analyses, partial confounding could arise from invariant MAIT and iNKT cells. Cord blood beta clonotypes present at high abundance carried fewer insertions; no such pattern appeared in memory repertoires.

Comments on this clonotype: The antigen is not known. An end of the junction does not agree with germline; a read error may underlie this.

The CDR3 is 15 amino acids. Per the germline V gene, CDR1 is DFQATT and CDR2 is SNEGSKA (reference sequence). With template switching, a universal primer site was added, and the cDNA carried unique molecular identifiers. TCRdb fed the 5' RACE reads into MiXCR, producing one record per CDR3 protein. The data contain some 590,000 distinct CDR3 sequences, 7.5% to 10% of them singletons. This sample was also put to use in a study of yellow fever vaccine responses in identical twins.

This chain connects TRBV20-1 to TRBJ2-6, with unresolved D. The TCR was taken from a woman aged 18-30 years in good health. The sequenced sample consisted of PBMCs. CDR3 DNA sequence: TGCAGTGCTAGAGATCCCGCCTCTGCGGCCAACGTCCTGACTTTC. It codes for CSARDPASAANVLTF.